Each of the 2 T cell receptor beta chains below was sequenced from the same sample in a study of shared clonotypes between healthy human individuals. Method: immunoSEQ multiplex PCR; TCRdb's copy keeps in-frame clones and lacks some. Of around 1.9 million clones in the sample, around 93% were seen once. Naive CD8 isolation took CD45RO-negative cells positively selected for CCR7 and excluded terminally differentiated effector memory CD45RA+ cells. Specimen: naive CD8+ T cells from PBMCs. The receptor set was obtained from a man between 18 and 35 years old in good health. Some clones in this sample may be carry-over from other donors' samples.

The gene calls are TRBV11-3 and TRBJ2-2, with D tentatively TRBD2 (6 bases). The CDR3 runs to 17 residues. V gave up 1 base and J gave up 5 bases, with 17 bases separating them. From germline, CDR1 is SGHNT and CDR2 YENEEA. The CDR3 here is CASSLGRGNLYTGELFF. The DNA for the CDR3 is TGTGCCAGCAGCTTAGGTCGCGGGAATTTGTATACCGGGGAGCTGTTTTTT.

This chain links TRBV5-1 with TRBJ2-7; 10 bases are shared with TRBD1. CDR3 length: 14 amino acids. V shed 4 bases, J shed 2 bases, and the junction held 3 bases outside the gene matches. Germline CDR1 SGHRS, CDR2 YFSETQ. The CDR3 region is CASSPTGGTYEQYF. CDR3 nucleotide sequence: TGCGCCAGCAGCCCGACAGGGGGCACCTACGAGCAGTACTTC.